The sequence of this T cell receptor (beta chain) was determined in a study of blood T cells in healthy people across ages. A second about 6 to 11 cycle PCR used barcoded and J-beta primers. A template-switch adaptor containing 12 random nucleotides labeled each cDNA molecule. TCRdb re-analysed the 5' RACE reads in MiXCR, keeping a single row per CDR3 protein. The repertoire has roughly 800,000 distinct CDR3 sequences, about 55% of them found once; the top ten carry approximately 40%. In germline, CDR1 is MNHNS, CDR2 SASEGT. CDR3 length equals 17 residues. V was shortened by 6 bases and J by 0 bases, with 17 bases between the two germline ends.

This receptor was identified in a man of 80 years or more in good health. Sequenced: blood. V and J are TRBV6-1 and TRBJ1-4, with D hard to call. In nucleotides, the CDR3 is TGTGCCAGCAGCGTAAGCCCGGACCGAACAACTAATGAAAAACTGTTTTTT. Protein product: CASSVSPDRTTNEKLFF.